This T cell receptor (beta chain) was captured by sequencing in a study of blood T cell repertoires in COVID-19. This CDR3 has 16 amino acids. Repertoires were generated with immunoSEQ multiplex PCR, while TCRdb's copy carries only in-frame clones and drops some. This sample has a few hundred thousand clones, with roughly 90% found just once. This chain joins TRBV21-1 and TRBJ2-1; TRBD2 was called by the table and not checked on the DNA. TRBV21-1 is a pseudogene locus. The sequenced sample consisted of peripheral blood. This clonotype was sampled from a woman aged 60 to 75 with acute or convalescent COVID-19. The CDR3 nucleotides are TGTGCCAGCACCATACGCTCGGGAGCCCGCTACAATGAGCAGTTCTTC. Translated, it gives CASTIRSGARYNEQFF.